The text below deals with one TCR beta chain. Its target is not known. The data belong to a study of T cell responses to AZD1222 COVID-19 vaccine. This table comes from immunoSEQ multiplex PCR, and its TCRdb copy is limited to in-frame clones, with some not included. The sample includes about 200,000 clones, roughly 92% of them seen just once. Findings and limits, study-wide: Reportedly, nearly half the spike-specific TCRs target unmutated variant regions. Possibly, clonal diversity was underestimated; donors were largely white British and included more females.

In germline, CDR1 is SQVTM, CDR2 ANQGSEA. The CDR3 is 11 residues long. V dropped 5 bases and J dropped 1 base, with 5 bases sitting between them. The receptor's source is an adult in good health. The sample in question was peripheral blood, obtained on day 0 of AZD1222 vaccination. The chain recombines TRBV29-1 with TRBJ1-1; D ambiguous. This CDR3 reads CSVQRNTEAFF. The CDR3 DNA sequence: TGCAGCGTTCAGAGGAACACTGAAGCTTTCTTT.